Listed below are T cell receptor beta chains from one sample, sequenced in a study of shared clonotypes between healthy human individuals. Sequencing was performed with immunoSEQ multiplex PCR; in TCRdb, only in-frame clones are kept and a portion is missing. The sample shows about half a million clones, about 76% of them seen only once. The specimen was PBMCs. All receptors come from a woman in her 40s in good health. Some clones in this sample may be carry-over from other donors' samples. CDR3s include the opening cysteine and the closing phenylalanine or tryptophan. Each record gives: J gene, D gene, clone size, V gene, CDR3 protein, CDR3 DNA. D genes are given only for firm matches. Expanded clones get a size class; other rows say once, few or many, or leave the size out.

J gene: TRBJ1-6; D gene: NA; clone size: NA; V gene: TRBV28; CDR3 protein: CASSIPGLINSPLHF; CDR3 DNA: TGTGCCAGCAGTATTCCGGGACTGATCAATTCACCCCTCCACTTT
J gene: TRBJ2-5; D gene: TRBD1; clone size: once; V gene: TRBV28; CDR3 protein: CASSAGTGTETQYF; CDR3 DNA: TGTGCCAGCAGTGCCGGGACAGGGACGGAGACCCAGTACTTC
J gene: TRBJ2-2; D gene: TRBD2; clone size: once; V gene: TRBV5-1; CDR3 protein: CASIPAGTSGTRELFF; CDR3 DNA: TGCGCCAGCATCCCCGCCGGGACTAGCGGGACACGGGAGCTGTTTTTT
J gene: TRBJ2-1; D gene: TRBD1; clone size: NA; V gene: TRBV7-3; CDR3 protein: CASSLTGGNEQFF; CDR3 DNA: TGTGCCAGCAGCTTGACAGGGGGCAATGAGCAGTTCTTC
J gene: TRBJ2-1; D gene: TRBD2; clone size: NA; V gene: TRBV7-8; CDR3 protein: CASSETGLAGTTHLFF; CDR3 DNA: TGTGCCAGCAGCGAAACAGGACTAGCGGGAACTACCCACTTGTTCTTC
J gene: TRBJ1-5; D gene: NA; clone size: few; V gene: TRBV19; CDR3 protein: CASSTPGLSNQPQHF; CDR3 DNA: TGTGCCAGTAGTACCCCGGGTCTTTCTAATCAGCCCCAGCATTTT
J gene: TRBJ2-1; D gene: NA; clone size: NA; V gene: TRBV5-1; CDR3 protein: CASSPDGSSYNEQFF; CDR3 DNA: TGCGCCAGCAGCCCCGACGGCAGCTCCTACAATGAGCAGTTCTTC
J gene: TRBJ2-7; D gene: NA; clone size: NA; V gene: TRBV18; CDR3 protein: CASSPAQTRPYEQYF; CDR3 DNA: TGTGCCAGCTCACCAGCACAAACTCGGCCCTACGAGCAGTACTTC
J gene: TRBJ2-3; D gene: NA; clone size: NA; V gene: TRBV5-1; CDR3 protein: CASSLAVGGEDTQYF; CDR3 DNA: TGCGCCAGCAGCTTGGCCGTAGGGGGAGAGGATACGCAGTATTTT
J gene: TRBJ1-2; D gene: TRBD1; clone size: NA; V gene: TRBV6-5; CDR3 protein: CASSPSGQGTGYTF; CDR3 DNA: TGTGCCAGCAGTCCATCGGGACAGGGGACTGGCTACACCTTC
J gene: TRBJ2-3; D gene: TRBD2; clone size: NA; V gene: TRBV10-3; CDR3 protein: CAISESPSGLYTQYF; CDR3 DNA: TGTGCCATCAGTGAGTCCCCTAGCGGGTTGTATACGCAGTATTTT
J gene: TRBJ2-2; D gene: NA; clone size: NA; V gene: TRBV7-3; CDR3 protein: CASSPLGDTNTGELFF; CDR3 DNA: TGTGCCAGCAGCCCCCTCGGGGATACGAACACCGGGGAGCTGTTTTTT
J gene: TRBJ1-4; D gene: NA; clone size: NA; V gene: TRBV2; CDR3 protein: CASRDLGMEKLFF; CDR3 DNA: TGTGCCAGCCGGGATCTTGGGATGGAAAAACTGTTTTTT
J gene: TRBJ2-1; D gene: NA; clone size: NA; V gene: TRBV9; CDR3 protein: CASSQNPLAAQSSYNEQFF; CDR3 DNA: TGTGCCAGCAGCCAAAACCCCTTAGCGGCCCAGAGCTCCTACAATGAGCAGTTCTTC
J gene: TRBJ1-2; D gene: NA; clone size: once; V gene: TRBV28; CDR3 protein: CASSLGIVLNGYTF; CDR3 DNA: TGTGCCAGCAGTTTGGGGATCGTCTTAAATGGCTACACCTTC
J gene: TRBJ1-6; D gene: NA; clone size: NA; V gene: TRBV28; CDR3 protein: CASSFSSGNPPGSYNSPLHF; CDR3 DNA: TGTGCCAGCAGTTTCTCGTCAGGGAACCCACCGGGCTCCTATAATTCACCCCTCCACTTT
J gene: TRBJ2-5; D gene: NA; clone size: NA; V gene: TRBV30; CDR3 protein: CAWSVGGQGGPETQYF; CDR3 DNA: TGTGCCTGGAGTGTAGGGGGGCAGGGAGGACCAGAGACCCAGTACTTC
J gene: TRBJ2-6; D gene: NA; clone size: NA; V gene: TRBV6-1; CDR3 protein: CASSDLASGANVLTF; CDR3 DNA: TGTGCCAGCAGTGATCTTGCGTCTGGGGCCAACGTCCTGACTTTC
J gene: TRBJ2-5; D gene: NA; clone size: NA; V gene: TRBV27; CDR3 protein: CASRVRQQETQYF; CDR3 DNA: TGTGCCAGCAGGGTGCGACAGCAAGAGACCCAATACTTC
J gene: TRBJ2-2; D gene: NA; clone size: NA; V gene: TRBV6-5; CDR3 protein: CASSSRNTGELFF; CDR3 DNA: TGTGCCAGCAGTTCGAGGAACACCGGGGAGCTGTTTTTT
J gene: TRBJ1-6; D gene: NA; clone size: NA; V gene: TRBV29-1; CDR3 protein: CSVGTGNNSPLHF; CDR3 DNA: TGCAGCGTTGGAACAGGGAATAATTCACCCCTCCACTTT
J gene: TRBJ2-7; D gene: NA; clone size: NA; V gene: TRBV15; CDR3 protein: CATSRAPARYEQYF; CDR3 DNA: TGTGCCACCAGCAGAGCCCCGGCCCGCTACGAGCAGTACTTC
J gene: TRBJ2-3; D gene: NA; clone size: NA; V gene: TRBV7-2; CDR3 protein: CASSPQSVGPTDTQYF; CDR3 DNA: TGTGCCAGCAGCCCCCAGTCGGTAGGGCCCACAGATACGCAGTATTTT
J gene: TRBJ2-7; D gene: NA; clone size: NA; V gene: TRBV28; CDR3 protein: CASSPTSSYYEQYF; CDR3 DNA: TGTGCCAGCAGTCCAACTAGCAGCTATTACGAGCAGTACTTC
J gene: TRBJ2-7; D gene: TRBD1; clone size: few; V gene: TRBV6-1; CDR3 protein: CATIPVQGADEQYF; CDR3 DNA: TGTGCCACCATACCCGTACAGGGGGCCGACGAGCAGTACTTC
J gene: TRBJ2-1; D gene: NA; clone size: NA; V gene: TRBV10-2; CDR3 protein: CATGILHEQFF; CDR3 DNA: TGCGCCACCGGGATTTTGCATGAGCAGTTCTTC
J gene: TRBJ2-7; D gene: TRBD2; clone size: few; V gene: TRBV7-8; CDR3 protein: CASSLDVGGGRGSYEQYF; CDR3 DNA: TGTGCCAGCAGCCTCGACGTGGGCGGCGGGAGAGGGTCCTACGAGCAGTACTTC
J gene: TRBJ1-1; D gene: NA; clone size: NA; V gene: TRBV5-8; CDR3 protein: CASSLARDGGSAFF; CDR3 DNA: TGTGCCAGCAGCTTGGCCCGGGACGGAGGATCCGCTTTCTTT
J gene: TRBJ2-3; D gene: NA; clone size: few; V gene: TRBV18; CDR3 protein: CASSPTRDRIGTDTQYF; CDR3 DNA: TGTGCCAGCTCACCAACCCGAGACAGGATAGGCACAGATACGCAGTATTTT
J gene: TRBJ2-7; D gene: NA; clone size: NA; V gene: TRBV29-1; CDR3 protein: CSVRSSYEQYF; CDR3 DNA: TGCAGCGTGAGAAGCTCCTACGAGCAGTACTTC
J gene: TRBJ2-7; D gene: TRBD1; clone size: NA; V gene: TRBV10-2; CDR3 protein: CASSLGQGAYEQYF; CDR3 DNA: TGCGCCAGCAGTTTGGGACAGGGCGCCTACGAGCAGTACTTC
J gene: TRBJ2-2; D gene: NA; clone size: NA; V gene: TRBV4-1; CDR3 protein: CASSQVVSLTGELFF; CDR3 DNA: TGCGCCAGCAGCCAAGTAGTCTCCCTCACCGGGGAGCTGTTTTTT
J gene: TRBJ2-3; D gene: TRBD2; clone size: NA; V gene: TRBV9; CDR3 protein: CASSFSGVDTQYF; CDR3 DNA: TGTGCCAGCAGCTTCAGCGGGGTGGATACGCAGTATTTT
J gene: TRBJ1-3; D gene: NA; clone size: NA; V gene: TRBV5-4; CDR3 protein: CASTNDAGNTIYF; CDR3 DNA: TGTGCCAGCACCAACGACGCTGGAAACACCATATATTTT
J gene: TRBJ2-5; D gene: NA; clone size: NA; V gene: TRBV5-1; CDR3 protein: CASSQQETQYF; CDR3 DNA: TGCGCCAGCAGCCAGCAAGAGACCCAGTACTTC
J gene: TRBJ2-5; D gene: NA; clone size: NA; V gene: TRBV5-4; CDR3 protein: CASSTGGFQETQYF; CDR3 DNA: TGTGCCAGCAGCACCGGAGGCTTCCAAGAGACCCAGTACTTC
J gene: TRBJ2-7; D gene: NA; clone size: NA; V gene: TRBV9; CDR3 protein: CASSPATSYEQYF; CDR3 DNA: TGTGCCAGCAGCCCCGCCACGTCTTATGAGCAGTACTTC
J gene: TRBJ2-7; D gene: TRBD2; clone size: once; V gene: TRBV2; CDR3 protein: CASRGLAGVDEQYF; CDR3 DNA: TGTGCCAGCCGGGGACTAGCGGGAGTCGACGAGCAGTACTTC
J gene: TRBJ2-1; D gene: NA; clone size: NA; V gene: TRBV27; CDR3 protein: CASSFTGTAYNEQFF; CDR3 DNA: TGTGCCAGCAGTTTCACGGGTACCGCCTACAATGAGCAGTTCTTC
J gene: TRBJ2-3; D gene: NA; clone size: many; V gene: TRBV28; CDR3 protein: CASSLGGGYTQYF; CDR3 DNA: TGTGCCAGCAGTTTAGGTGGAGGGTATACGCAGTATTTT
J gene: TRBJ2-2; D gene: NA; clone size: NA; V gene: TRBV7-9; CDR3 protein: CAIRGAGELFF; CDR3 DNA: TGTGCTATAAGGGGGGCCGGGGAGCTGTTTTTT
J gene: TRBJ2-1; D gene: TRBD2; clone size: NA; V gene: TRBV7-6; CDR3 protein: CASSLRTSGQEEQFF; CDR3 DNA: TGTGCCAGCAGCTTAAGGACTAGCGGACAGGAGGAGCAGTTCTTC
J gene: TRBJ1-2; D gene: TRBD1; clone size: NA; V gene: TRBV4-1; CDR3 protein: CASSSYPDRVYGYTF; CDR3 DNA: TGCGCCAGCAGCTCCTACCCGGACAGGGTCTATGGCTACACCTTC
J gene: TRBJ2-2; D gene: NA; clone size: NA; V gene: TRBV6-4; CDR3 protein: CASSDSQGAAGELFF; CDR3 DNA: TGTGCCAGCAGTGACTCTCAGGGTGCGGCCGGGGAGCTGTTTTTT
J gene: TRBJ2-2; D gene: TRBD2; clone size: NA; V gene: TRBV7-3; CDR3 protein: CASSATLAGGALGELFF; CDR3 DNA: TGTGCCAGCAGCGCCACCTTAGCGGGAGGGGCCTTAGGGGAGCTGTTTTTT
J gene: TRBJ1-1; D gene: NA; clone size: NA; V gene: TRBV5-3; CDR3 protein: CARSLEGFPCTEAFF; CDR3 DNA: TGTGCCAGAAGCTTGGAGGGGTTCCCGTGCACTGAAGCTTTCTTT
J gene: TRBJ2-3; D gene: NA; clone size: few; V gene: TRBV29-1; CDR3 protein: CSVETGPERDTQYF; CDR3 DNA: TGCAGCGTTGAAACAGGGCCGGAAAGGGATACGCAGTATTTT
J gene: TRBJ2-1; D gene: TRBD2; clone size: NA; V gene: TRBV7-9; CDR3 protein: CASSPALAGVGNEQFF; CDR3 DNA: TGTGCCAGCAGCCCAGCCCTAGCGGGAGTGGGCAATGAGCAGTTCTTC
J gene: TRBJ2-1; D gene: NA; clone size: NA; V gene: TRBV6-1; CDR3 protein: CASSEGGGRYSYNEQFF; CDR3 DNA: TGTGCCAGCAGTGAAGGGGGTGGACGGTACTCCTACAATGAGCAGTTCTTC
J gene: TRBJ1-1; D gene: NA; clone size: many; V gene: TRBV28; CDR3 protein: CASSLQGGTEAFF; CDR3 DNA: TGTGCCAGCAGTTTACAGGGAGGCACTGAAGCTTTCTTT
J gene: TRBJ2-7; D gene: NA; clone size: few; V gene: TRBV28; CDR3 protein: CASSLSQLVLGQYF; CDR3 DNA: TGTGCCAGCAGTTTATCCCAACTCGTCCTTGGGCAGTACTTC
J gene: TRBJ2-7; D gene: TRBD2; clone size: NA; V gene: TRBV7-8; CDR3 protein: CASSFSGTSYEQYF; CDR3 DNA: TGTGCCAGCAGCTTTAGCGGGACCTCCTACGAGCAGTACTTC
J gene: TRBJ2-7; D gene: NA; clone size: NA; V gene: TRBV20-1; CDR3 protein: CSAGLSYEQYF; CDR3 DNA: TGCAGTGCAGGGCTATCCTACGAGCAGTACTTC
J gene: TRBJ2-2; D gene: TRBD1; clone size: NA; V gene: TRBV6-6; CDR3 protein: CATVAGTGVSGELFF; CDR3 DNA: TGTGCCACCGTGGCCGGGACAGGGGTTTCCGGGGAGCTGTTTTTT
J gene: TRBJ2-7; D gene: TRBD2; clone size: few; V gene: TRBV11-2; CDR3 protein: CASSLNFGGRGSYEQYF; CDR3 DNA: TGTGCCAGCAGCTTAAATTTTGGCGGGAGGGGCTCCTACGAGCAGTACTTC
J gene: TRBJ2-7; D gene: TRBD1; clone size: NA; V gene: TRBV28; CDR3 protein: CASTHRRGQTYEQYF; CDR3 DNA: TGTGCCAGCACCCACCGTCGGGGACAGACCTACGAGCAGTACTTC
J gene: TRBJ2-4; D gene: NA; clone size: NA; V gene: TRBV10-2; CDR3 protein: CASSMGAKNIQYF; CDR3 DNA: TGCGCCAGCAGTATGGGAGCCAAAAACATTCAGTACTTC
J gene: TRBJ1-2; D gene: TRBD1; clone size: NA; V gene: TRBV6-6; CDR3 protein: CASSPQGRDGYTF; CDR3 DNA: TGTGCCAGCAGTCCACAGGGGAGGGATGGCTACACCTTC
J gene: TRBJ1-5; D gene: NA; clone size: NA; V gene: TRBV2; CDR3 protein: CASSEGPDQPQHF; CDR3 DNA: TGTGCCAGCAGTGAGGGGCCGGATCAGCCCCAGCATTTT